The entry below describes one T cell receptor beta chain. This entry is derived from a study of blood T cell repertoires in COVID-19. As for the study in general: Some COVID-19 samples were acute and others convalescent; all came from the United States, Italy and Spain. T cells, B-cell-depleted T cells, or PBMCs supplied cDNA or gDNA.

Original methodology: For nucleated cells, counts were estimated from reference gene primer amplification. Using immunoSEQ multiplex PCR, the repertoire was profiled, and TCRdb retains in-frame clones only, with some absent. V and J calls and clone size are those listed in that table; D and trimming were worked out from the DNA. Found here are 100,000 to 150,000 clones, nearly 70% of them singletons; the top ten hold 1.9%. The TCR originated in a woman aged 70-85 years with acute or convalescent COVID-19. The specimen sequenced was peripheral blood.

For the CDR3, the DNA is TGCGCCAGCAGCTGGCCGGGACAGGGAGGAGGCTACACCTTC. This sequence encodes CASSWPGQGGGYTF. The V and J genes are TRBV5-1 and TRBJ1-2, with TRBD1 identical over 9 bases. V trimming: 3 bases; J trimming: 8 bases; junction bases outside the gene matches: 8. The CDR3 runs to 14 residues. The germline gives CDR1 SGHRS, CDR2 YFSETQ.